Below are 20 T cell receptor beta chains sequenced from a single sample in a study of blood T cell repertoires in COVID-19. The table came from immunoSEQ multiplex PCR; TCRdb's copy has only in-frame clones and leaves some out. Of 250,000 to 300,000 clones listed, 90% are singletons. What was sequenced was peripheral blood. The receptor set was obtained from a woman aged 55-70 years with COVID-19, enrolled during active disease.

V usage is TRBV6-2 or TRBV6-3 and J usage is TRBJ2-1, with 12 nucleotides matching TRBD2. The V gene end was trimmed by 8 bases and the J gene end by 4 bases; junction bases not matched to a gene: 21. The CDR3 loop spans 20 amino acids. Looked up from germline, CDR1 is MNHEY and CDR2 is SVGEGT. The CDR3 nucleotides read TGTGCCAGCGGCCCCAAACCGACTAGCGGGGGCGGTAGCGTGTACAATGAGCAGTTCTTC. It encodes CASGPKPTSGGGSVYNEQFF.

The genes are TRBV19 and TRBJ1-5; possible D gene TRBD1, 5 bases. The CDR3 totals 15 residues. V shed 2 bases and J shed 5 bases, with 13 bases lying between them. CDR1 is LNHDA and CDR2 is SQIVND in the germline V gene (reference sequence). CDR3 sequence reads: CASSISGGVYQPQHF. The CDR3 region has the DNA TGTGCCAGTAGTATAAGTGGGGGGGTGTATCAGCCCCAGCATTTT. Variable domain in full (rest from reference TRBV19 and TRBJ1-5): DGGITQSPKYLFRKEGQNVTLSCEQNLNHDAMYWYRQDPGQGLRLIYYSQIVNDFQKGDIAEGYSVSREKKESFPLTVTSAQKNPTAFYLCASSISGGVYQPQHFGDGTRLSIL.

The gene calls are TRBV5-6 and TRBJ2-5, with 8 bases aligning to TRBD1. J lost 4 bases, V lost 4 bases, and 9 bases had no gene match. Germline V lookup: CDR1 SGHDT, CDR2 YYEEEE. CDR3 length: 15 residues. CDR3 residues: CASSQPGQDRETQYF. CDR3 DNA sequence: TGTGCCAGCAGCCAGCCGGGACAGGATCGAGAGACCCAGTACTTC.

The chain has TRBV13 and TRBJ1-3, with D possibly matching TRBD1 (5 bases). The length of the CDR3 is 14 residues. Trimming took 3 bases from V and 3 from J, leaving 9 bases between them. Germline CDR1 is PRHDT and CDR2 is FYEKMQ (reference sequence). CDR3 DNA sequence: TGTGCCAGCAGCTTGCAAGGGGTTGGAAACACCATATATTTT. This encodes CASSLQGVGNTIYF.

The CDR3 spells CATSRDRGNYEQYF. As DNA, the CDR3 is TGTGCCACCAGCAGGGACAGGGGGAACTACGAGCAGTACTTC. The chain joins TRBV15 to TRBJ2-7; TRBD1 matches at 10 bases. CDR1 is LNHNV, CDR2 YYDKDF, per germline (reference sequence). The CDR3 length is 14 residues. J gave up 3 bases and V 3 bases, and 2 bases lay outside the gene matches.

This clone was seen just once. The rearrangement joins TRBV5-1 to TRBJ2-5; tentative D call: TRBD1 (5 bases). Germline assignment: CDR1 SGHRS and CDR2 YFSETQ. The CDR3 contains 15 residues. The V and J ends lost 0 bases and 2 bases respectively, with 11 bases between them. CDR3 nucleotide sequence: TGCGCCAGCAGCTTGGACCCGCAGGGTCAAGAGACCCAGTACTTC. It encodes CASSLDPQGQETQYF.

This clone was seen only once. The chain has TRBV5-1 and TRBJ2-3, with a possible D match to TRBD1 (6 bases). V lost 0 bases to trimming and J lost 2 bases, with 10 bases between them. The germline V gene encodes CDR1 SGHRS and CDR2 YFSETQ. This CDR3 is built from 15 residues. The CDR3 is CASSLGTEATDTQYF. The CDR3 DNA sequence: TGCGCCAGCAGCTTGGGGACAGAAGCCACAGATACGCAGTATTTT.

The chain recombines TRBV5-6 with TRBJ1-2; TRBD1 might be the D (5 bases). The CDR3 totals 16 residues. The germline V gene encodes CDR1 SGHDT and CDR2 YYEEEE. V lost 0 bases, J lost 2 bases, and 14 bases lay in between. This CDR3 is CASSLVPGLGNYGYTF. The CDR3 DNA follows: TGTGCCAGCAGCTTGGTTCCAGGGCTTGGCAACTATGGCTACACCTTC.

Remarks on this clone: A junction boundary mismatches the germline segment, possibly from a read error. The chain is built from TRBV24-1 and TRBJ2-1; D not certain. Germline V gene lookup returns CDR1 KGHDR and CDR2 SFDVKD. This CDR3 region has 13 residues. The CDR3 nucleotides are TGTGCCACCAGCGATTCTCTATACAATGAGCAGTTCTTC. Translation gives CATSDSLYNEQFF.

As concerns this clone: An end of the junction does not agree with germline; a read error may underlie this. This sequence joins TRBV7-7 and TRBJ2-2; a possible D gene is TRBD2 (5 bases). Germline V gene lookup returns CDR1 SSHAT and CDR2 FNYEAQ (reference sequence). The length of the CDR3 is 12 residues. The CDR3 DNA reads as TGTGCTAGCAGCCGGGGTGCCGGGGAGCTGTTTTTT. As protein: CASSRGAGELFF.

The chain links TRBV5-6 to TRBJ2-7, with 11 nucleotides matching TRBD1. The V and J ends lost 4 bases and 7 bases, in that order; junction bases with no gene match: 7. This CDR3 spans 14 amino acids. The germline V gene has CDR1 SGHDT and CDR2 YYEEEE. This CDR3 is CASSPGTGGREQYF. CDR3 nucleotide sequence: TGTGCCAGCAGCCCCGGGACAGGGGGGCGGGAGCAGTACTTC.

The J gene is TRBJ2-5, the V gene TRBV3-1 (or the pseudogene TRBV3-2); D not certain. V lost 1 base, J lost 3 bases, and 3 bases lay in between. Germline assignment: CDR1 LGHDT and CDR2 YNNKEL (reference sequence). This CDR3 has 12 residues. CDR3 residues: CASSQVKETQYF. In nucleotides, the CDR3 is TGTGCCAGCAGCCAAGTCAAAGAGACCCAGTACTTC.

The chain uses TRBV19 and TRBJ1-1; no clear D gene. The CDR3 is made up of 13 amino acids. The germline CDR1 and CDR2 sequences are LNHDA and SQIVND (reference sequence). Trimming left V 0 bases short and J 11 bases short, with 13 bases between. The CDR3 here is CASSIERSATAFF. The CDR3, as DNA: TGTGCCAGTAGTATAGAGCGGTCCGCCACGGCTTTCTTT.

This chain connects TRBV9 to TRBJ1-1, with no clear D. This CDR3 region has 14 residues. The germline V and J ends were trimmed by 0 bases and 1 base, with 7 bases remaining between them. Per germline, CDR1 SGDLS and CDR2 YYNGEE. CDR3 DNA: TGTGCCAGCAGCGTAGGCGGGTGGAACACTGAAGCTTTCTTT. Translation gives CASSVGGWNTEAFF.

This sequence joins TRBV19 and TRBJ2-7; 9 bases are a match to TRBD1. The CDR3 loop spans 15 amino acids. The ends lost 6 bases at V and 1 base at J; junction bases unmatched: 7. The germline gives CDR1 LNHDA, CDR2 SQIVND (reference sequence). CDR3 region: CASRVGTGNSYEQYF. The CDR3 bases are TGTGCCAGTAGGGTCGGGACAGGGAATTCCTACGAGCAGTACTTC. Drawing the rest from reference TRBV19 and TRBJ2-7, the complete variable domain is DGGITQSPKYLFRKEGQNVTLSCEQNLNHDAMYWYRQDPGQGLRLIYYSQIVNDFQKGDIAEGYSVSREKKESFPLTVTSAQKNPTAFYLCASRVGTGNSYEQYFGPGTRLTVT.

This clone was seen once. The V and J genes are TRBV7-9 and TRBJ1-1; 7 bases are a match to TRBD1. The CDR3 loop spans 15 amino acids. Per germline, CDR1 SEHNR and CDR2 FQNEAQ (reference sequence). With V trimmed by 4 bases and J by 4 bases, 9 bases remained unmatched. The CDR3 spells CASSSRQGSTTEAFF. The DNA of the CDR3 is TGTGCCAGCAGCTCCCGACAGGGTAGTACCACTGAAGCTTTCTTT.

The rearrangement uses TRBV19 and TRBJ1-6; 7 bases fit TRBD1. Per germline, CDR1 LNHDA and CDR2 SQIVND (reference sequence). The CDR3 contains 14 residues. V shed 8 bases, J shed 8 bases, and the junction held 9 bases outside the gene matches. The CDR3 DNA reads as TGTGCCAGTGGCCAGGGACAGAACTATTCACCCCTCCACTTT. The encoded protein is CASGQGQNYSPLHF.

The chain is built from TRBV7-9 and TRBJ1-2; 11 nucleotides align to TRBD1. With 3 bases clipped from V and 1 base from J, the junction kept 10 bases outside the gene matches. CDR1 is SEHNR, CDR2 FQNEAQ, per germline (reference sequence). This CDR3 is built from 18 residues. CDR3 nucleotides: TGTGCCAGCAGCTTTGGGACAGGGGGACCCAATCTTAACTATGGCTACACCTTC. Protein sequence: CASSFGTGGPNLNYGYTF.

The chain couples TRBV5-6 to TRBJ2-2; tentatively, D is TRBD1 (5 bases). Germline lookup yields CDR1 SGHDT and CDR2 YYEEEE. The CDR3 totals 18 residues. V was cut by 3 bases and J by 2 bases, with 20 bases left in between. The CDR3 DNA sequence: TGTGCCAGCAGCTCCGAACTTTTCAGGGCTATTAACACCGGGGAGCTGTTTTTT. This encodes CASSSELFRAINTGELFF.

This clone appeared a single time. This chain connects TRBV7-2 to TRBJ2-7, with 7 bases that match TRBD2. V shed 6 bases, J shed 7 bases, and the junction held 12 bases outside the gene matches. Germline-derived CDR1 and CDR2 are SGHTA and FQGNSA. CDR3 length: 14 residues. The CDR3, as DNA: TGTGCCAGCAGGCCCGGGACCCCAGCGGGAGAGCAGTACTTC. Translated: CASRPGTPAGEQYF.